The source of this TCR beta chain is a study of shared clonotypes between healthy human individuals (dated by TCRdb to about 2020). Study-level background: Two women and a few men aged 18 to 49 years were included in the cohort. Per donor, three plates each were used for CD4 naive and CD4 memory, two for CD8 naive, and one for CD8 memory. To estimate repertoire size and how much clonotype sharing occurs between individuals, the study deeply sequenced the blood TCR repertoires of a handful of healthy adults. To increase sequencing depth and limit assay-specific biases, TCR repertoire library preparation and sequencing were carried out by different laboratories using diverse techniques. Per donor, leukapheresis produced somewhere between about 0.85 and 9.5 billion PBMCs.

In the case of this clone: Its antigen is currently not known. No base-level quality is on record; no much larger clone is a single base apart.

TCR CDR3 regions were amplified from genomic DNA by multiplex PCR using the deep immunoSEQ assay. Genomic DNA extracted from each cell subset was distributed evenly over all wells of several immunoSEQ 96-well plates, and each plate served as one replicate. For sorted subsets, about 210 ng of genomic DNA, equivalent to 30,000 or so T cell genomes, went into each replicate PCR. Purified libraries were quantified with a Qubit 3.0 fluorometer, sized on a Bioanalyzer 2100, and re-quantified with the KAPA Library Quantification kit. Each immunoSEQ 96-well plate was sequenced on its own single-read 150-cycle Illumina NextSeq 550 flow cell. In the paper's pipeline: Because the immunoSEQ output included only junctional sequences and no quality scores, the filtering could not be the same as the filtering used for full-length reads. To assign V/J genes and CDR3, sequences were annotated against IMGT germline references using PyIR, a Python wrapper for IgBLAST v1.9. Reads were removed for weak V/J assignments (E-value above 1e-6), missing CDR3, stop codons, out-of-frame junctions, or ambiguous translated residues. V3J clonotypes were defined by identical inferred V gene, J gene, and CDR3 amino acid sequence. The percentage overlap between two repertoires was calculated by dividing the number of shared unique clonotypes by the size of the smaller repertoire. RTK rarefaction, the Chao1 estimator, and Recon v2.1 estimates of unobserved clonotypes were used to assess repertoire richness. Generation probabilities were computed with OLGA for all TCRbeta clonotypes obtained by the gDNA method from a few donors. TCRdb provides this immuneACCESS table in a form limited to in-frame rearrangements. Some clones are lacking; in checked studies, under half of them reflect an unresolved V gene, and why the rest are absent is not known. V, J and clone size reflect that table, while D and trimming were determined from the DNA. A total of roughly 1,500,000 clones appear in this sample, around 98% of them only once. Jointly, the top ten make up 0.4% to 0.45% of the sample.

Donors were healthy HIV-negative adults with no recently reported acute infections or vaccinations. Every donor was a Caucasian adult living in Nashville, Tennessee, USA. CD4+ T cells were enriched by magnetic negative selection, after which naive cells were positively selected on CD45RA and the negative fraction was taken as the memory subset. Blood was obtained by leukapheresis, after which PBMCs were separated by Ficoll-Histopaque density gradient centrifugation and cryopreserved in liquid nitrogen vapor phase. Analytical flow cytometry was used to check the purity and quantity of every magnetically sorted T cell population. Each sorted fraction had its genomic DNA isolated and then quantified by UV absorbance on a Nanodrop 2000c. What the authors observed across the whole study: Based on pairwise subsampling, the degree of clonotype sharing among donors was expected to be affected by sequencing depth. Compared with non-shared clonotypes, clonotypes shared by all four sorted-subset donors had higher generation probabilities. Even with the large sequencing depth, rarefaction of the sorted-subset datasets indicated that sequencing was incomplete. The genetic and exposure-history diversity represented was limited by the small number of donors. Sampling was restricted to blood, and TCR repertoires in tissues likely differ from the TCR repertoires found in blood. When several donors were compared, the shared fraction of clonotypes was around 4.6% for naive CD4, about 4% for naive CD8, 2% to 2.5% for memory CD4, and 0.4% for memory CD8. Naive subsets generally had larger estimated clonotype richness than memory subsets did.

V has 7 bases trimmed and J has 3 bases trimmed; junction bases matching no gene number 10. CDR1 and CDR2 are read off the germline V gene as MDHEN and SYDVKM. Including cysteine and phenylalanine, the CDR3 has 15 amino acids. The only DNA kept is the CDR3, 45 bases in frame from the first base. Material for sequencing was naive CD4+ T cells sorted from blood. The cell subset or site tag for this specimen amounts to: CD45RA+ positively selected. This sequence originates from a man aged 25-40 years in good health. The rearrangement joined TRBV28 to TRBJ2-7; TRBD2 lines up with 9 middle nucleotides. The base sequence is TGTGCCAGCACTCCCGGGACTAGCCTACGCTACGAGCAGTACTTC. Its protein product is CASTPGTSLRYEQYF. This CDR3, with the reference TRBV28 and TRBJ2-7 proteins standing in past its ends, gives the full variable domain DVKVTQSSRYLVKRTGEKVFLECVQDMDHENMFWYRQDPGLGLRLIYFSYDVKMKEKGDIPEGYSVSREKKERFSLILESASTNQTSMYLCASTPGTSLRYEQYFGPGTRLTVT.